Presented here are 24 T cell receptor beta chains from one specimen sequenced in a study of CD8+CD57+ T cells in acquired aplastic anemia. All patients picked for sequencing had shown, by flow cytometry, an expansion of CD8+CD57+ cells. TCR beta VDJ and CDR3 profiles were obtained from a genomic DNA template. TCRdb itself ran the reads through MiXCR, one entry per CDR3 protein. The repertoire holds about 470,000 distinct CDR3 sequences, with around a third as singletons. The sequencing input was sorted CD4+, CD8+, or CD8+CD57+ T cells (not recorded which) from PBMCs. The receptors derive from a human donor with aplastic anemia.

The chain combines TRBV18 with TRBJ2-7, with D possibly TRBD1 on 6 matching bases. CDR3 length equals 15 residues. Germline V gene sequence: CDR1 KGHSH, CDR2 LQKENI. The V and J ends lost 2 bases and 3 bases respectively, with 14 bases between them. This CDR3 is CASSPSQGRGYEQYF. The CDR3 DNA is TGTGCCAGCTCACCATCACAGGGTCGGGGCTACGAGCAGTACTTC.

The table lists this clonotype with a few counts. The rearrangement uses TRBV6-5 and TRBJ1-6; D possibly corresponds to TRBD1 (5 bases). The CDR3 is 15 residues long. Per the germline V gene, CDR1 is MNHEY and CDR2 is SVGAGI. V dropped 4 bases and J dropped 0 bases, with 7 bases sitting between them. CDR3 in DNA: TGTGCCAGCAGTTCAGGGAGCTCCTATAATTCACCCCTCCACTTT. It is translated as CASSSGSSYNSPLHF.

This clonotype was seen just once. One base away lies a much larger clone, so this may be a sequencing read error. The rearrangement links TRBV20-1 to TRBJ1-5, with D tentatively TRBD1 (5 bases). The CDR3 extends over 14 amino acids. Germline V gene sequence: CDR1 DFQATT, CDR2 SNEGSKA (reference sequence). Trimming removed 5 bases from V and 1 base from J, with 12 bases in between. Written as DNA, the CDR3 is TGCAGTGCTTGGATGGACAACAGCAATCAGCCCCAGCATTTT. The encoded protein is CSAWMDNSNQPQHF.

Worth noting for this clonotype: At one end the junction does not follow the germline gene, possibly because of a read error. The chain employs TRBV29-1 and TRBJ2-7, with D perhaps assigned TRBD1 or TRBD2 (5 bases each). The CDR3 loop spans 12 amino acids. The germline CDR1 and CDR2 sequences are SQVTM and ANQGSEA. The CDR3 DNA reads as TGCAGCGTTGCCGACAGCGGAGGAGAGCGGTACTTC. Protein: CSVADSGGERYF.

This clonotype was detected a few times. V gene TRBV5-4 combines with J gene TRBJ1-3; D perhaps matches TRBD1 (6 bases). Trimming stripped 0 bases from V and 0 bases from J, with 7 bases between. CDR1 is SGHNT, CDR2 YYREEE, per germline (reference sequence). There are 15 residues in the CDR3. CDR3 loop: CASSLEDSSGNTIYF. In DNA form, the CDR3 reads TGTGCCAGCAGCTTGGAGGACAGCTCTGGAAACACCATATATTTT.

The V and J genes are TRBV7-2 and TRBJ2-7, with 10 bases that match TRBD1. CDR3 size: 13 residues. Trimming took 3 bases from V and 6 from J; bases not matched to a gene: 2. Germline CDR1 reads SGHTA; CDR2 reads FQGNSA. CDR3 in DNA: TGTGCCAGCAGCTTCGGGACAGGGGTCGAGCAGTACTTC. Protein product: CASSFGTGVEQYF.

The chain recombines TRBV11-2 with TRBJ1-3; the D gene is possibly TRBD1 (6 bases). The CDR3 covers 17 residues. Looked up from germline, CDR1 is SGHAT and CDR2 is FQNNGV. V was cut by 6 bases and J by 0 bases, with 18 bases left in between. The chain's CDR3 is CASRALQTGLSGNTIYF. The CDR3 DNA sequence: TGTGCCAGCAGAGCTTTGCAGACAGGTCTCTCTGGAAACACCATATATTTT.

As to this clonotype: Mismatch with germline at one junction end may stem from a read error. This chain joins TRBV7-9 and TRBJ2-5, with a tentative D call TRBD1 (6 bases). Germline loops: CDR1 SEHNR, CDR2 FQNEAQ (reference sequence). The CDR3 totals 13 residues. CDR3 loop: CASSLAGAETQHF. CDR3 coding DNA: TGTGCCAGCAGCTTGGCAGGGGCGGAGACCCAGCACTTC. The variable domain in full, completed from reference TRBV7-9 and TRBJ2-5, reads DTGVSQNPRHKITKRGQNVTFRCDPISEHNRLYWYRQTLGQGPEFLTYFQNEAQLEKSRLLSDRFSAERPKGSFSTLEIQRTEQGDSAMYLCASSLAGAETQHFGPGTRLLVL.

This clonotype was seen at least ten times. The gene calls are TRBV2 and TRBJ1-2; possibly TRBD1 for D (6 bases). Germline CDR1 SNHLY, CDR2 FYNNEI. V was clipped by 8 bases and J by 4 bases, with 14 bases between them. The CDR3 length is 13 residues. CDR3 DNA: TGTGCCAGCGACACAGGGATCGGCTATGGCTACACCTTC. Its protein product is CASDTGIGYGYTF.

The chain uses TRBV6-1 and TRBJ2-7; D might be TRBD1 (5 bases). CDR1 and CDR2 from the germline V gene are MNHNS and SASEGT. The ends were cut back, 2 bases at V and 4 bases at J, with 15 bases in the middle. The CDR3 is 15 amino acids. In DNA form, the CDR3 reads TGTGCCAGCAGTGAACTGTGGCAGGGAACGTACGAGCAGTACTTC. This gives the protein CASSELWQGTYEQYF.

This clonotype was counted a few times. The chain carries TRBV10-3 and TRBJ2-7; D remains ambiguous. The V and J ends lost 11 bases and 0 bases respectively, with 11 bases between them. Germline loops: CDR1 ENHRY, CDR2 SYGVKD. This CDR3 is built from 12 residues. CDR3 nucleotides: TGTGCCGGCAGTTACAGCTCCTACGAGCAGTACTTC. Translated, it gives CAGSYSSYEQYF.

This chain links TRBV7-2 with TRBJ2-7, with 8 bases identical to TRBD1. This CDR3 spans 14 amino acids. Germline CDR1 and CDR2: SGHTA and FQGNSA. V gave up 6 bases and J gave up 3 bases; unmatched junction bases: 7. The CDR3 DNA reads TGTGCCAGCAGTCGGTGGACAGGGAACTACGAGCAGTACTTC. Its translation: CASSRWTGNYEQYF. Supplemented by reference TRBV7-2 and TRBJ2-7, the full variable domain reads GAGVSQSPSNKVTEKGKDVELRCDPISGHTALYWYRQSLGQGLEFLIYFQGNSAPDKSGLPSDRFSAERTGGSVSTLTIQRTQQEDSAVYLCASSRWTGNYEQYFGPGTRLTVT.

This clonotype was counted at least ten times. The gene calls are TRBV20-1 and TRBJ2-7; the match to TRBD1 covers 10 bases. The trim removed 2 bases at V and 5 bases at J, leaving 3 bases unmatched. CDR1 DFQATT and CDR2 SNEGSKA come from the germline V gene (reference sequence). The CDR3 contains 13 residues. The CDR3 here is CSARQTGGDEQYF. As DNA, the CDR3 is TGCAGTGCTAGACAGACAGGGGGCGACGAGCAGTACTTC.

This clonotype was picked up many times. The chain combines TRBV2 with TRBJ1-3; 7 bases map to TRBD1. CDR3 length equals 14 residues. The V gene's germline CDR1 is SNHLY and CDR2 FYNNEI. J lost 1 base, V lost 5 bases, and 2 bases had no gene match. The CDR3 loop reads CASSLDRSGNTIYF. The DNA of the CDR3 is TGTGCCAGCAGTCTGGACAGGTCTGGAAACACCATATATTTT.

The chain combines TRBV20-1 with TRBJ2-1; a possible D gene is TRBD1 (5 bases). Trimming took 6 bases from V and 7 from J, leaving 25 bases between them. This CDR3 contains 16 residues. Germline assignment: CDR1 DFQATT and CDR2 SNEGSKA (reference sequence). CDR3: CSASVGAWTGRNEQFF. DNA for the CDR3: TGCAGTGCGAGCGTTGGGGCATGGACCGGCCGGAATGAGCAGTTCTTC.

This clonotype has a handful of counts. CDR3 in amino acids: CASSLEGDEQFF. The CDR3, as DNA: TGCGCCAGCAGCTTGGAGGGGGATGAGCAGTTCTTC. The chain carries TRBV5-1 and TRBJ2-1, with TRBD1 as a possible D gene (6 bases). V dropped 0 bases and J dropped 8 bases, with 6 bases sitting between them. The germline V gene has CDR1 SGHRS and CDR2 YFSETQ. The CDR3 length is 12 residues.

The V call is TRBV4-2, the J call TRBJ2-5, with 10 bases lining up with TRBD2. In germline, CDR1 is LGHNA, CDR2 YNFKEQ. CDR3 length: 16 amino acids. V dropped 3 bases and J dropped 2; count of bases not matched to a gene: 6. The CDR3 loop is CASSHGGLAEQETQYF. DNA for the CDR3: TGTGCCAGCAGCCACGGCGGACTAGCGGAACAAGAGACCCAGTACTTC.

Of note for this clonotype: The missing conserved phenylalanine or tryptophan at the end of this CDR3 makes a read error likely. The DNA is left out, because the CDR3 cannot be placed on it with certainty; the CDR3 is given as TCRdb lists it. This chain links TRBV2 with TRBJ1-1. The germline V gene has CDR1 SNHLY and CDR2 FYNNEI. Counting both end residues, the CDR3 totals 10 amino acids. The CDR3 sequence: CASSDTWASI.

This clonotype has only a few counts. The V call is TRBV7-3, the J call TRBJ2-3, with D possibly matching TRBD1 (6 bases). CDR3 length: 14 amino acids. Trimming pared 3 bases from V and 6 bases from J, leaving 13 bases between. Germline-derived CDR1 and CDR2 are SGHTA and FQGTGA. The CDR3 loop reads CASSLTGFLDTQYF. The CDR3 DNA is TGTGCCAGCAGCTTGACAGGATTTTTGGATACGCAGTATTTT.

The chain carries TRBV19 and TRBJ2-3; 13 nucleotides line up with TRBD2. CDR1 and CDR2 from the germline V gene are LNHDA and SQIVND (reference sequence). Unmatched junction bases numbered 7, after V lost 6 bases and J lost 7 bases. This CDR3 has 15 residues. The DNA for the CDR3 is TGTGCCAGTAGACTAACTAGCGGGGGGGCGCATACGCAGTATTTT. It translates to CASRLTSGGAHTQYF.

Notes on this clonotype: A junction boundary mismatches the germline segment, possibly from a read error. This chain connects TRBV10-2 to TRBJ2-1; 10 nucleotides align to TRBD2. CDR3 size: 15 residues. Germline V CDR1 and CDR2: WSHSY, SAAADI. The CDR3 loop is CAISGTSEKVNEQFF. CDR3 sequence (DNA): TGCGCCATCAGTGGGACTAGCGAAAAGGTTAATGAGCAGTTCTTC.

J is TRBJ2-3 and V is TRBV29-1; D gene uncertain. Germline V gene data show CDR1 as SQVTM and CDR2 as ANQGSEA. The CDR3 length is 13 residues. Trimming shortened V by 4 bases and J by 5 bases, and 13 bases separated the two germline ends. CDR3 amino acids: CSVVGIGRDTQYF. In DNA form, the CDR3 reads TGCAGCGTTGTAGGGATAGGCAGAGATACGCAGTATTTT.

Note on this clonotype: It may be a read error: a sequence one base away is much more abundant. The chain links TRBV7-3 to TRBJ2-7; D uncertain. The CDR3 totals 13 residues. CDR1 is SGHTA, CDR2 FQGTGA, per germline. This chain's CDR3 is CASSLEAIGEQHF. CDR3 bases: TGTGCCAGCAGCTTAGAGGCTATTGGCGAGCAGCACTTC.

This clonotype was seen many times. The J gene is TRBJ1-3, the V gene TRBV20-1; unclear D gene. CDR1 and CDR2 from the germline V gene are DFQATT and SNEGSKA (reference sequence). Trimming cost V 6 bases and J 1 base, with 10 bases left between them. The CDR3 contains 13 residues. This CDR3 is CSANKGSGNTIYF. CDR3 coding DNA: TGCAGTGCAAACAAAGGGTCTGGAAACACCATATATTTT.